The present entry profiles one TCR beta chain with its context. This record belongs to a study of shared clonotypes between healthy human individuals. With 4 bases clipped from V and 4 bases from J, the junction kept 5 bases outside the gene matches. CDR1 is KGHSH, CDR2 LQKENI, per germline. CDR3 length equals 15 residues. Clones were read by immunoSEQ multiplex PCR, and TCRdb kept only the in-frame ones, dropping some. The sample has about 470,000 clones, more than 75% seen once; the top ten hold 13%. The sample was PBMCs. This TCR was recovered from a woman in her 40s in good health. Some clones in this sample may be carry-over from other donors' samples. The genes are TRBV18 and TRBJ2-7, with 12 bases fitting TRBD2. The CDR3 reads CASSQGLAGPYEQYF. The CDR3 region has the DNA TGTGCCAGCTCACAAGGACTAGCGGGACCATACGAGCAGTACTTC.